Below are 22 T cell receptor beta chains sequenced from a single sample in a study of technical replicates of blood from a few donors (dated by TCRdb to the late 2010s). The protocol used for the library was the immunoSEQ multiplex PCR assay. The clones in this table, taken by TCRdb from immuneACCESS, are in-frame only. Not every clone is retained; where verified, under half of the shortfall comes from an unresolved V gene, and the cause of the rest is unknown. Here the sample has 55,000 to 75,000 clones; around 91% occur a single time. Approximately 4% of the sample is held by the ten biggest clonotypes. Sequencing was performed on PBMCs. The receptor set was obtained from a human donor in good health. Some clones in this sample may be carry-over from other donors' samples.

This clone was detected only a few times. The chain carries TRBV5-4 and TRBJ1-6; 10 bases line up with TRBD1. Unmatched junction bases numbered 7, after V lost 0 bases and J lost 10 bases. This CDR3 contains 16 residues. Germline CDR1 reads SGHNT; CDR2 reads YYREEE (reference sequence). The CDR3 region is CASSLGTGGVGSPLHF. In DNA, the CDR3 is TGTGCCAGCAGCTTGGGGACAGGGGGAGTAGGATCACCCCTCCACTTT.

This chain links TRBV7-2 with TRBJ1-4, with 7 bases fitting TRBD1. This CDR3 region has 14 residues. Germline CDR1 and CDR2: SGHTA and FQGNSA. The V and J ends lost 4 bases and 7 bases, in that order; junction bases with no gene match: 6. As DNA, the CDR3 is TGTGCCAGCAGCTCTAACAGGGGCGGTGAAAAACTGTTTTTT. Translated: CASSSNRGGEKLFF.

This rearrangement joins TRBV11-3 to TRBJ2-3, with 10 bases identical to TRBD1. CDR1 and CDR2 (germline): SGHNT, YENEEA. The J segment lost 4 bases and the V segment lost 5 bases, leaving 6 bases of the junction unmatched. The length of the CDR3 is 15 residues. CDR3 amino acids: CASSPGQGLADTQYF. The CDR3 nucleotides are TGTGCCAGCAGCCCGGGACAGGGGTTGGCAGATACGCAGTATTTT.

The chain has TRBV5-5 and TRBJ1-2, with D possibly being TRBD1 (6 bases). The germline V gene has CDR1 SGHKS and CDR2 YYEKEE (reference sequence). Trimming left V 4 bases short and J 7 bases short, with 14 bases between. This CDR3 has 13 residues. This CDR3 reads CASSIQGLRGYTF. As DNA, the CDR3 is TGTGCCAGCAGCATTCAGGGGCTGCGTGGCTACACCTTC.

This clone was seen many times. J is TRBJ1-1 and V is TRBV7-2; the match to TRBD1 covers 12 bases. The germline V gene has CDR1 SGHTA and CDR2 FQGNSA. The V and J ends lost 6 bases and 5 bases, in that order; junction bases with no gene match: 16. This CDR3 contains 18 residues. CDR3 in DNA: TGTGCCAGCAGTCCCTATTCACGGGACAGGGGGCTTTATACTGAAGCTTTCTTT. It specifies CASSPYSRDRGLYTEAFF.

This chain uses TRBV7-2 with TRBJ1-2; 8 nucleotides line up with TRBD1. V dropped 5 bases and J dropped 7; count of bases not matched to a gene: 6. The CDR3 has 13 residues. Germline V lookup: CDR1 SGHTA, CDR2 FQGNSA. The CDR3 protein is CASSNDRGRGYTF. The DNA for the CDR3 is TGTGCCAGCAGCAACGACAGGGGACGTGGCTACACCTTC.

A single count supports this clone. V is TRBV30 and J is TRBJ2-1; 10 positions match TRBD2. Germline loops: CDR1 GTSNPN, CDR2 SVGIG (reference sequence). The CDR3 runs 16 residues. V shed 4 bases, J shed 2 bases, and the junction held 8 bases outside the gene matches. DNA of the CDR3: TGTGCCTGGAACCAGAGGACTAGCGGAACCTACAATGAGCAGTTCTTC. Translating gives CAWNQRTSGTYNEQFF.

The chain employs TRBV14 and TRBJ2-7, with D tentatively TRBD2 (5 bases). V shed 4 bases and J shed 2 bases, with 15 bases lying between them. Germline assignment: CDR1 SGHDN and CDR2 FVKESK. The CDR3 sequence is 15 residues long. CDR3 nucleotides: TGTGCCAGCAGCCCCGCGCGAGGGTTGGCCTACGAGCAGTACTTC. The encoded protein is CASSPARGLAYEQYF.

The V gene is TRBV6-4, the J gene TRBJ2-3; TRBD2 agrees at 11 bases. The length of the CDR3 is 14 residues. CDR1 is MRHNA and CDR2 is SNTAGT in the germline V gene. The trim removed 6 bases at V and 6 bases at J, leaving 5 bases unmatched. The CDR3, as DNA: TGTGCCAGCAGAGATAGCGGGGGGGCGGATACGCAGTATTTT. Protein: CASRDSGGADTQYF.

The chain recombines TRBV4-3 with TRBJ2-2; 8 nucleotides match TRBD2. The CDR3 loop spans 15 amino acids. Germline trimming cut 0 bases from V and 6 bases from J; bases unmatched to any gene: 3. CDR1 is LGHNA and CDR2 is YSLEER in the germline V gene. This chain's CDR3 is CASSQDPGRAGELFF. The CDR3 DNA follows: TGCGCCAGCAGCCAAGATCCCGGGAGGGCCGGGGAGCTGTTTTTT.

The gene calls are TRBV6-6 and TRBJ2-7; D is possibly TRBD1 (5 bases). Germline loops: CDR1 MNHNY, CDR2 SVGAGI (reference sequence). V was pared by 2 bases and J by 0 bases, with 11 bases between. The CDR3 consists of 15 residues. The CDR3 nucleotides read TGTGCCAGCAGTTACGAAGGGGCTGCCTCCTACGAGCAGTACTTC. It translates to CASSYEGAASYEQYF.

The V gene is TRBV7-8, the J gene TRBJ2-1, with 9 bases fitting TRBD2. The CDR3 has 20 residues. Germline CDR1 reads SGHVS; CDR2 reads FQNEAQ. The V segment lost 5 bases and the J segment 3 bases; nucleotides outside the gene matches: 20. CDR3 nucleotides: TGTGCCAGCAGCGAGGACACCCTGAGTTTGGGCGGGGGGGGCTACAATGAGCAGTTCTTC. Its translation: CASSEDTLSLGGGGYNEQFF.

The chain couples TRBV13 to TRBJ2-1; 13 bases fit TRBD2. V trimming: 5 bases; J trimming: 15 bases; junction bases outside the gene matches: 7. Germline V gene lookup returns CDR1 PRHDT and CDR2 FYEKMQ (reference sequence). The CDR3 is made up of 13 amino acids. CDR3: CASSLGLAGFMFF. CDR3 nucleotide sequence: TGTGCCAGCAGCCTGGGACTAGCGGGATTCATGTTCTTC.

In its sample, this clone was seen once. The chain employs TRBV5-1 and TRBJ2-5, with 9 bases matching TRBD2. The CDR3 length is 15 residues. V shed 2 bases, J shed 2 bases, and the junction held 4 bases outside the gene matches. Germline V gene data show CDR1 as SGHRS and CDR2 as YFSETQ. The CDR3 loop reads CASSFSGSIQETQYF. CDR3 DNA sequence: TGCGCCAGCAGCTTTAGCGGGAGTATACAAGAGACCCAGTACTTC. The whole variable domain, filled in from reference TRBV5-1 and TRBJ2-5, reads KAGVTQTPRYLIKTRGQQVTLSCSPISGHRSVSWYQQTPGQGLQFLFEYFSETQRNKGNFPGRFSGRQFSNSRSEMNVSTLELGDSALYLCASSFSGSIQETQYFGPGTRLLVL.

The chain has TRBV18 and TRBJ1-2, with D possibly TRBD1 on 6 matching bases. V lost 2 bases and J lost 8, with 9 bases in between. Germline lookup yields CDR1 KGHSH and CDR2 LQKENI. This CDR3 has 12 residues. CDR3 sequence (DNA): TGTGCCAGCTCACCAAACAGGGACGGCTACACCTTC. Protein product: CASSPNRDGYTF.

The chain is built from TRBV6-4 and TRBJ2-1, with 7 bases fitting TRBD2. The CDR3 length is 16 residues. Trimming took 0 bases from V and 9 from J; bases not matched to a gene: 11. CDR1 and CDR2 (germline): MRHNA, SNTAGT. DNA for the CDR3: TGTGCCAGCAGTGACTCCCACGGGAGGCCGGGGTGTGAGCAGTTCTTC. Residues: CASSDSHGRPGCEQFF.

This rearrangement joins TRBV21-1 to TRBJ2-1; the D segment call TRBD2 is taken from the table without a DNA check. TRBV21-1 is a pseudogene locus. The CDR3 loop spans 19 amino acids. The CDR3 sequence is CARTVGTSGSRPSYNEQFF. As DNA, the CDR3 is TGTGCCAGGACCGTCGGGACTAGCGGGAGTCGGCCGTCCTACAATGAGCAGTTCTTC.

CDR3 coding DNA: TGTGCCAGCAGCAAGAGTAGTATCACTGAAGCTTTCTTT. Translation gives CASSKSSITEAFF. The chain carries TRBV7-3 and TRBJ1-1; D is ambiguous. Trimming shortened V by 5 bases and J by 4 bases, and 11 bases separated the two germline ends. Per germline, CDR1 SGHTA and CDR2 FQGTGA. The CDR3 loop spans 13 amino acids.

V is TRBV9 and J is TRBJ2-7, with TRBD1 matching over 7 bases. Germline CDR1 reads SGDLS; CDR2 reads YYNGEE. This CDR3 region has 15 residues. V lost 4 bases to trimming and J lost 2 bases; unmatched junction nucleotides: 9. The CDR3 sequence is CASSTLGTETYEQYF. CDR3 DNA: TGTGCCAGCAGCACCCTCGGGACAGAAACCTACGAGCAGTACTTC.

For this clone: Other DNA sequences of this sample code for an identical CDR3. This chain uses TRBV27 with TRBJ1-2, with 7 bases matching TRBD1. J gave up 3 bases and V 2 bases, and 0 bases lay outside the gene matches. CDR3 length: 13 amino acids. Germline V CDR1 and CDR2: MNHEY, SMNVEV (reference sequence). This chain's CDR3 is CASSLQGDYGYTF. In DNA, the CDR3 is TGTGCCAGCAGTTTACAGGGGGACTATGGCTACACCTTC.

As concerns this clone: Germline and junction disagree at one end, which may indicate a read error. This sequence joins TRBV7-2 and TRBJ2-3; D gene uncertain. This CDR3 is built from 13 residues. The germline V gene encodes CDR1 SGHTA and CDR2 FQGNSA. In DNA form, the CDR3 reads TGTGCCAGCAGCTCCGCGCCACAGTCTCCTCCGCATTTT. Amino acid sequence: CASSSAPQSPPHF.

A single count supports this clone. This rearrangement joins TRBV10-1 to TRBJ2-7; no firm D call. The CDR3 consists of 14 residues. The germline V gene encodes CDR1 WNHNN and CDR2 SYGVQD (reference sequence). V lost 9 bases and J 0 bases, leaving 15 bases between the germline ends. The CDR3 region is CARTFLWSSYEQYF. CDR3 DNA: TGCGCCAGGACCTTTTTGTGGAGCTCCTACGAGCAGTACTTC.